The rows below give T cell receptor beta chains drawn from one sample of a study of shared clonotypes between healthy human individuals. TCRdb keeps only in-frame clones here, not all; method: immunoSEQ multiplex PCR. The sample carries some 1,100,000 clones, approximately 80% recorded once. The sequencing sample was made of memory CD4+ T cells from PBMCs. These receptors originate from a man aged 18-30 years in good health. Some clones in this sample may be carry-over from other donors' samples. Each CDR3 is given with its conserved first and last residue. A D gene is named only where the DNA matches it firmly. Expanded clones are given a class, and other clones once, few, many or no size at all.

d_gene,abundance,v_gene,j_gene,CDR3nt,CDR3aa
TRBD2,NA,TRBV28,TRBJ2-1,TGTGCCAGCAGTTTTTCGGGGGGTGGATACAATGAGCAGTTCTTC,CASSFSGGGYNEQFF
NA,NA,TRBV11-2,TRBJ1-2,TGTGCCAGCAGGGGGGGTAACTATGGCTACACCTTC,CASRGGNYGYTF
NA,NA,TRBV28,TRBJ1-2,TGTGCCAGCAGTCACACAGATTTTGGCTACACCTTC,CASSHTDFGYTF
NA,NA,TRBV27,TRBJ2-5,TGTGCCAGCAGTTTATTTGCAGCCCCCCAAGAGACCCAGTACTTC,CASSLFAAPQETQYF
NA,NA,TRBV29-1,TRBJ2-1,TGCAGCGTTGGCTTGGGACTCTTC,CSVGLGLF
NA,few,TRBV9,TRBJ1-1,TGTGCCAGCAGCCCACCTCGAGACACTGAAGCTTTCTTT,CASSPPRDTEAFF
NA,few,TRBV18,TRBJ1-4,TGTGCCAGCTCAGGTACGGGTTATACTAATGAAAAACTGTTTTTT,CASSGTGYTNEKLFF
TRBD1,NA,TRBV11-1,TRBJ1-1,TGTGCCAGCAGCCTACAGGGGGGTGAAGCTTTCTTT,CASSLQGGEAFF
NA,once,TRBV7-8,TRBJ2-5,TGTGCCAGCACTTGGAAACAAGAGACCCAGTACTTC,CASTWKQETQYF
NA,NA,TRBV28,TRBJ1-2,TGTGCCAGCAGGGCGGGCAGAGCAAACTATGGCTACACCTTC,CASRAGRANYGYTF
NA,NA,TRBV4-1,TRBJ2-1,TGCGCCAGCAGCCCACCAGGTCGGGGTGTGGGCTCCAATGAGCAGTTCTTC,CASSPPGRGVGSNEQFF
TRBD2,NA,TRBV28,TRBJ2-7,TGTGCCAGCAGTTTACCGGGACTAGCGGGATACTCTACCTACGAGCAGTACTTC,CASSLPGLAGYSTYEQYF
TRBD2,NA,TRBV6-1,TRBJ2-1,TGTGCCAGCAGTGAAGGTGGAGCGGGAGCGGTTGAGCAGTTCTTC,CASSEGGAGAVEQFF
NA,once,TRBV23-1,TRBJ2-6,TGCGCCAGCAGTCAACTTTCGGAACAGGTAAGCTCTGGGGCCAACGTCCTGACTTTC,CASSQLSEQVSSGANVLTF
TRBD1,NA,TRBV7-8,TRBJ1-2,TGTGCCAGCAGCTCCCGACAGGGCAGCTATGGCTACACCTTC,CASSSRQGSYGYTF
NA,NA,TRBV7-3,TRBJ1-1,TGTGCCAGCAAGGCAGAACTGAACACTGAAGCTTTCTTT,CASKAELNTEAFF
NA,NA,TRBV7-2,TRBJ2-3,TGTGCCAGCAGCTCCGCGGCGGGGCCAGATACGCAGTATTTT,CASSSAAGPDTQYF
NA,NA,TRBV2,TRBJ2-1,TGTGCCAGCAGTGGACAGTTGGGGCGTTATGAGCAGTTCTTC,CASSGQLGRYEQFF
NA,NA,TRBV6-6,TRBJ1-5,TGTGCCAGCAGTTACTCTGAGAGAGGGCAGCCCCAGCATTTT,CASSYSERGQPQHF
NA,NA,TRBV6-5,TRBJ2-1,TGTGCCAGCAGTTATCATAGCGTGCCGGGGCCCGAGGGGCAGTTCTTC,CASSYHSVPGPEGQFF
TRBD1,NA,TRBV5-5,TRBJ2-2,TGTGCCAGCAGCGGGGGACAGGGGTGGCCCGGGGAGCTGTTTTTT,CASSGGQGWPGELFF
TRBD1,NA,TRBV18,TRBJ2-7,TGTGCCAGCTCACCGGTGGGACAGGGGGGCGAGCAGTACTTC,CASSPVGQGGEQYF
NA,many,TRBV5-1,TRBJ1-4,TGCGCCAGCAGCTATGGCAGGGTGACTGAAAAACTGTTTTTT,CASSYGRVTEKLFF
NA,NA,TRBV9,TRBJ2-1,TGTGCCAGCAGCGGGACCCCTTTCGGAATTTATGAGCAGTTCTTC,CASSGTPFGIYEQFF
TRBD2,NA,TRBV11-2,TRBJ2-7,TGTGCCAGCAGCTTTGGGCTAGCGGGAACCTACGAGCAGTACTTC,CASSFGLAGTYEQYF
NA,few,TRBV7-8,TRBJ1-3,TGTGCCAGCACCTTAACTGTGGGATCTGGAAACACCATATATTTT,CASTLTVGSGNTIYF
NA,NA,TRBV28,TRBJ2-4,TGTGCCAGCAGTTCAGGACAGAAGATAGCCAAAAACATTCAGTACTTC,CASSSGQKIAKNIQYF
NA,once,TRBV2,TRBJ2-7,TGTGCCAGCAGCCACCAGGGAGCTTCCTACGAGCAGTACTTC,CASSHQGASYEQYF